This TCR beta chain was sequenced for a study of T-cell memory formation after mild COVID-19. After 5'RACE with constant-segment primers, TCR alpha and TCR beta cDNA libraries carrying sample barcodes and UMIs were obtained. A single record per CDR3 protein comes from TCRdb applying MiXCR to the 5' RACE reads. The repertoire holds a few hundred thousand distinct CDR3 sequences, 9.4% seen once, with 22% in the top ten. Points on this clonotype: Its target is not known.

V was clipped by 6 bases and J by 7 bases, with 16 bases between them. Germline CDR1 MDHEN, CDR2 SYDVKM. This CDR3 has 14 residues. Study-level findings and limits: Day 37-peaking second-wave clones had unconfirmed SARS-CoV-2 specificity.

The chain couples TRBV28 to TRBJ2-1; weak D call: TRBD1 (7 bases). The sequence derives from a man between 18 and 29 years old who had mild COVID-19 (a few samples of this study predate the infection). Cell type and time point are not known. Sequencing was done on a sample of PBMCs or a T cell subset sorted from them (not recorded which). The CDR3 DNA follows: TGTGCCAGCAGCACTTCCAGGGGGGATAATGAGCAGTTCTTC. This sequence encodes CASSTSRGDNEQFF. The entire variable domain, with the rest obtained from reference TRBV28 and TRBJ2-1, is as follows: DVKVTQSSRYLVKRTGEKVFLECVQDMDHENMFWYRQDPGLGLRLIYFSYDVKMKEKGDIPEGYSVSREKKERFSLILESASTNQTSMYLCASSTSRGDNEQFFGPGTRLTVL.